Each of the 32 T cell receptor beta chains below was sequenced from the same sample in a study of shared clonotypes between healthy human individuals. The table came from immunoSEQ multiplex PCR; TCRdb's copy has only in-frame clones and leaves some out. The sample lists about 1 million clones, 78% occurring once. Sequenced sample: memory CD4+ T cells from PBMCs. Regarding subset: CD45RA-negative fraction. The origin of the receptors is a man between 18 and 29 years old in good health. Some clones in this sample may be carry-over from other donors' samples.

The chain employs TRBV6-5 and TRBJ2-1; D uncertain. The V and J ends lost 2 bases and 0 bases respectively, with 11 bases between them. CDR1 and CDR2 (germline): MNHEY, SVGAGI. CDR3 length equals 16 residues. CDR3 in DNA: TGTGCCAGCAGTTACGCACCCAAGAGCTCCTACAATGAGCAGTTCTTC. It translates to CASSYAPKSSYNEQFF.

This chain links TRBV28 with TRBJ1-5; TRBD1 agrees at 11 bases. CDR3 length equals 17 residues. After removal of 2 bases from V and 2 bases from J, the junction contained 5 bases not matched to a gene. The germline gives CDR1 MDHEN, CDR2 SYDVKM. CDR3: CASSLGTGGRGNQPQHF. CDR3 DNA: TGTGCCAGCAGTTTAGGGACAGGGGGGAGGGGCAATCAGCCCCAGCATTTT.

This chain uses TRBV4-1 with TRBJ1-3; the D gene is possibly TRBD1 (5 bases). The CDR3 consists of 15 residues. Germline V gives CDR1 MGHRA, CDR2 YSYEKL. Deletions cut 2 bases from V and 0 bases from J, with 8 bases between. The CDR3 DNA reads as TGCGCCAGCAGCCAAACACAGGCCTCTGGAAACACCATATATTTT. It codes for CASSQTQASGNTIYF.

Only one count was recorded for this clone. The rearrangement uses TRBV7-9 and TRBJ2-7, with 9 bases aligning to TRBD1. The J segment lost 4 bases and the V segment lost 1 base, leaving 2 bases of the junction unmatched. The CDR3 loop spans 14 amino acids. The germline gives CDR1 SEHNR, CDR2 FQNEAQ (reference sequence). Here the CDR3 DNA reads TGTGCCAGCAGCTTAGGGACAGGGGTTTACGAGCAGTACTTC. The encoded protein is CASSLGTGVYEQYF. The whole variable domain, filled in from reference TRBV7-9 and TRBJ2-7, reads DTGVSQNPRHKITKRGQNVTFRCDPISEHNRLYWYRQTLGQGPEFLTYFQNEAQLEKSRLLSDRFSAERPKGSFSTLEIQRTEQGDSAMYLCASSLGTGVYEQYFGPGTRLTVT.

Turning to this clone: A much larger clone differs by one base, so this may be a read error. The chain is built from TRBV7-8 and TRBJ2-3; 9 nucleotides agree with TRBD2. This CDR3 comprises 15 residues. Germline CDR1 SGHVS, CDR2 FQNEAQ. The J segment lost 0 bases and the V segment lost 3 bases, leaving 1 base of the junction unmatched. The CDR3 sequence is CASSFTSGSTDTQYF. The CDR3 nucleotides are TGTGCCAGCAGCTTTACTAGCGGGAGCACAGATACGCAGTATTTT.

V is TRBV10-3 and J is TRBJ1-2; tentatively, D is TRBD1 (5 bases). The CDR3 contains 13 residues. V was cut by 6 bases and J by 8 bases, with 16 bases left in between. CDR1 ENHRY and CDR2 SYGVKD come from the germline V gene. The CDR3 DNA is TGTGCCATCAGGACAGTGGGGGTCCGAGGCTACACCTTC. It yields the protein CAIRTVGVRGYTF.

J is TRBJ1-1 and V is TRBV9; D ambiguous. Trimming pared 1 base from V and 1 base from J, leaving 5 bases between. CDR1 is SGDLS and CDR2 is YYNGEE in the germline V gene. This CDR3 has 13 amino acids. The CDR3 loop reads CASSVHRNTEAFF. The CDR3 nucleotides are TGTGCCAGCAGCGTACACCGGAACACTGAAGCTTTCTTT.

The chain uses TRBV27 and TRBJ2-2; D remains ambiguous. Germline V CDR1 and CDR2: MNHEY, SMNVEV (reference sequence). V lost 1 base to trimming and J lost 3 bases, with 3 bases between them. The CDR3 is 13 residues long. CDR3 in DNA: TGTGCCAGCAGTTTATATCACACCGGGGAGCTGTTTTTT. It is translated as CASSLYHTGELFF.

The rearrangement joins TRBV5-1 to TRBJ2-3; no definite D call. The CDR3 is 12 residues long. CDR1 and CDR2 (germline): SGHRS, YFSETQ. V lost 4 bases to trimming and J lost 2 bases, with 5 bases between them. CDR3 protein: CASSADTDTQYF. CDR3 DNA: TGCGCCAGCAGCGCCGACACAGATACGCAGTATTTT.

Comments on this clone: The sample has other DNA sequences that encode this CDR3 too. CDR3 residues: CASSPLAGSYNEQFF. CDR3 DNA: TGTGCCAGCAGCCCTTTAGCGGGTTCCTACAATGAGCAGTTCTTC. V is TRBV7-3 and J is TRBJ2-1, with 7 bases fitting TRBD2. The germline V gene encodes CDR1 SGHTA and CDR2 FQGTGA. The V gene end was trimmed by 5 bases and the J gene end by 1 base; junction bases not matched to a gene: 5. The CDR3 sequence is 15 residues long.

The rearrangement links TRBV5-1 to TRBJ1-2, with D possibly being TRBD1 (5 bases). The CDR3 is 15 residues long. Trimming removed 0 bases from V and 7 bases from J, with 16 bases in between. The V gene's germline CDR1 is SGHRS and CDR2 YFSETQ. The CDR3 DNA reads as TGCGCCAGCAGCTTGGCCGGGGCCAACCGGGGTGGCTACACCTTC. Encoded protein: CASSLAGANRGGYTF.

The rearrangement joins TRBV9 to TRBJ1-3, with 7 bases matching TRBD1. Germline V CDR1 and CDR2: SGDLS, YYNGEE. J gave up 2 bases and V 0 bases, and 2 bases lay outside the gene matches. This CDR3 spans 15 amino acids. The CDR3 DNA is TGTGCCAGCAGCGTAGAGGGGGCGCCTGGAAACACCATATATTTT. Amino acid sequence: CASSVEGAPGNTIYF.

The chain uses TRBV11-3 and TRBJ2-1; 9 bases line up with TRBD2. V lost 2 bases to trimming and J lost 3 bases; unmatched junction nucleotides: 2. This CDR3 is 15 amino acids long. Germline V CDR1 and CDR2: SGHNT, YENEEA. The CDR3 here is CASSLQRGDYNEQFF. Here the CDR3 DNA reads TGTGCCAGCAGCTTACAGCGGGGGGACTACAATGAGCAGTTCTTC.

This chain connects TRBV5-1 to TRBJ2-3; 8 positions match TRBD2. This CDR3 has 15 amino acids. J was trimmed by 2 bases and V by 9 bases; bases with no gene match: 11. Per the germline V gene, CDR1 is SGHRS and CDR2 is YFSETQ. CDR3 loop: CATARDGRDTDTQYF. In nucleotides, the CDR3 is TGCGCCACCGCCCGGGACGGGAGGGACACAGATACGCAGTATTTT.

This clone was seen once. The chain joins TRBV4-3 to TRBJ2-1, with D possibly being TRBD2 (7 bases). The CDR3 loop spans 16 amino acids. Per the germline V gene, CDR1 is LGHNA and CDR2 is YSLEER. The V end was cut by 1 base, the J end by 3 bases, with 13 bases between. The CDR3 DNA follows: TGCGCCAGCAGCCAAGTTGGGGGGGGCCTCTACAATGAGCAGTTCTTC. This codes for CASSQVGGGLYNEQFF.

In this sample, this clone turned up many times. The gene calls are TRBV7-2 and TRBJ2-2, with D uncertain. The CDR3 consists of 14 residues. Between the trimmed V and J ends, which lost 0 bases and 6 bases, there was a span of 8 bases. Per the germline V gene, CDR1 is SGHTA and CDR2 is FQGNSA. CDR3 sequence (DNA): TGTGCCAGCAGCTTAGCGCGGATTTCCGGGGAGCTGTTTTTT. Translated: CASSLARISGELFF.

V and J are TRBV19 and TRBJ1-2, with TRBD1 as a possible D gene (6 bases). CDR1 and CDR2 (germline): LNHDA, SQIVND (reference sequence). The CDR3 is 14 residues long. The V and J ends lost 6 bases and 0 bases respectively, with 11 bases between them. The CDR3 sequence is CASREQGANYGYTF. In DNA, the CDR3 is TGTGCCAGTAGAGAACAGGGAGCTAACTATGGCTACACCTTC. The full variable domain, with the rest looked up from reference TRBV19 and TRBJ1-2, is DGGITQSPKYLFRKEGQNVTLSCEQNLNHDAMYWYRQDPGQGLRLIYYSQIVNDFQKGDIAEGYSVSREKKESFPLTVTSAQKNPTAFYLCASREQGANYGYTFGSGTRLTVV.

Concerning this clone itself: This may be a read error: a much more frequent sequence differs by one nucleotide. This chain connects TRBV7-8 to TRBJ2-1, with 7 bases that match TRBD2. The V gene end was trimmed by 1 base and the J gene end by 2 bases; junction bases not matched to a gene: 2. CDR1 is SGHVS, CDR2 FQNEAQ, per germline. The CDR3 runs 15 residues. The CDR3, as DNA: TGTGCCAGCAGCTTAGATCGGGGGGCCTACAATGAGCAGTTCTTC. The encoded protein is CASSLDRGAYNEQFF.

V gene TRBV5-5 combines with J gene TRBJ1-1; the D is unclear. The V gene lost 4 bases and the J gene lost 1 base, with 8 bases spanning the gap. CDR3 length equals 13 residues. Looked up from germline, CDR1 is SGHKS and CDR2 is YYEKEE (reference sequence). The CDR3 sequence is CASSKTPNTEAFF. CDR3 DNA sequence: TGTGCCAGCAGCAAGACGCCGAACACTGAAGCTTTCTTT.

The chain is built from TRBV4-2 and TRBJ2-7; 7 positions match TRBD1. The V and J ends lost 3 bases and 5 bases, in that order; junction bases with no gene match: 16. CDR1 LGHNA and CDR2 YNFKEQ come from the germline V gene. The CDR3 consists of 17 residues. In DNA form, the CDR3 reads TGTGCCAGCAGCCAGGCACTGAGAACAGGGGAAGGTAACGAGCAGTACTTC. Protein: CASSQALRTGEGNEQYF.

This clone was seen only once. V is TRBV5-1 and J is TRBJ1-1; 8 bases line up with TRBD1. V lost 0 bases, J lost 4 bases, and 8 bases stayed unmatched. The CDR3 consists of 16 residues. Germline V gives CDR1 SGHRS, CDR2 YFSETQ. In nucleotides, the CDR3 is TGCGCCAGCAGCTTGGACTACGGACAGGGAGGCACTGAAGCTTTCTTT. Its translation: CASSLDYGQGGTEAFF.

The V gene is TRBV28, the J gene TRBJ2-7; TRBD2 aligns across 11 bases. This CDR3 has 14 residues. V shed 4 bases and J 6 bases; nucleotides not matched to a gene: 5. Looked up from germline, CDR1 is MDHEN and CDR2 is SYDVKM. CDR3 protein: CASSSLAGGIEQYF. The DNA for the CDR3 is TGTGCCAGCAGTTCGCTAGCGGGAGGCATCGAGCAGTACTTC.

The chain employs TRBV6-1 and TRBJ2-5; TRBD2 agrees at 9 bases. In germline, CDR1 is MNHNS, CDR2 SASEGT. The CDR3 loop spans 15 amino acids. V shed 6 bases and J 2 bases; nucleotides not matched to a gene: 7. The CDR3 sequence is CASRGLAGPQETQYF. The CDR3 DNA sequence: TGTGCCAGCAGGGGGCTAGCGGGGCCACAAGAGACCCAGTACTTC.

The DNA for the CDR3 is TGTGCCAGCAGTGAAGGTTGGGACAGGGCTTGGGATGAGCAGTTCTTC. This sequence encodes CASSEGWDRAWDEQFF. The chain is built from TRBV6-1 and TRBJ2-1; the match to TRBD1 covers 9 bases. The V gene end was trimmed by 1 base and the J gene end by 8 bases; junction bases not matched to a gene: 9. Germline assignment: CDR1 MNHNS and CDR2 SASEGT. This CDR3 contains 16 residues.

This clone was detected only a few times. J is TRBJ2-1 and V is TRBV11-3, with TRBD2 as a possible D gene (6 bases). Deletions cut 2 bases from V and 7 bases from J, with 12 bases between. The CDR3 extends over 14 amino acids. Germline V CDR1 and CDR2: SGHNT, YENEEA. The CDR3 sequence is CASSLIGAGNEQFF. The CDR3 DNA sequence: TGTGCCAGCAGCTTAATTGGGGCGGGGAATGAGCAGTTCTTC.

CDR3 bases: TGTGCCAGCGCCGGCCGGCGCCGGCAGAACACTGAAGCTTTCTTT. Amino acids: CASAGRRRQNTEAFF. The chain is built from TRBV6-4 and TRBJ1-1; D is unclear. There are 15 residues in the CDR3. Germline lookup yields CDR1 MRHNA and CDR2 SNTAGT. Trimming pared 8 bases from V and 1 base from J, leaving 17 bases between.

Of note for this clone: The identical CDR3 is also encoded by other nucleotide sequences in the sample. The rearrangement uses TRBV18 and TRBJ2-2, with D possibly called TRBD1 or TRBD2 (5 bases each). The germline V and J ends were trimmed by 0 bases and 5 bases, with 7 bases remaining between them. CDR3 length equals 14 residues. The germline V gene has CDR1 KGHSH and CDR2 LQKENI. CDR3 bases: TGTGCCAGCTCACCACCTGAGGGGACCGGGGAGCTGTTTTTT. This sequence encodes CASSPPEGTGELFF.

The V call is TRBV7-9, the J call TRBJ2-3; 9 nucleotides line up with TRBD1. V lost 3 bases to trimming and J lost 7 bases; unmatched junction nucleotides: 5. The CDR3 has 14 residues. The V gene's germline CDR1 is SEHNR and CDR2 FQNEAQ (reference sequence). The CDR3 nucleotides are TGTGCCAGCAGCTTCCCGGGACAGGGATATACGCAGTATTTT. Its protein product is CASSFPGQGYTQYF.

CDR3 DNA: TGCGCCAGCAGCTTGTTGGGTGAGGATCAGCCCCAGCATTTT. As protein: CASSLLGEDQPQHF. V and J are TRBV5-1 and TRBJ1-5, with no clear D. Between the trimmed V and J ends, which lost 1 base and 5 bases, there was a span of 10 bases. CDR1 is SGHRS and CDR2 is YFSETQ in the germline V gene. The CDR3 is made up of 14 amino acids.

J is TRBJ1-1 and V is TRBV11-3; D is undetermined. Germline V gene lookup returns CDR1 SGHNT and CDR2 YENEEA. V was trimmed by 3 bases and J by 4 bases, leaving 9 bases between them. This CDR3 is built from 13 residues. CDR3 region: CASSFMSGTEAFF. For the CDR3, the DNA is TGTGCCAGCAGCTTCATGAGCGGCACTGAAGCTTTCTTT.

This chain joins TRBV29-1 and TRBJ2-5; 7 bases agree with TRBD1. Germline CDR1 reads SQVTM; CDR2 reads ANQGSEA. This CDR3 is built from 13 residues. The CDR3 here is CTTTGATEETQYF. The CDR3 nucleotides read TGCACCACCACAGGGGCCACTGAAGAGACCCAGTACTTC.

This clone was picked up a small number of times. This chain uses TRBV6-1 with TRBJ2-4, with D maybe TRBD1 (5 bases). This CDR3 comprises 16 residues. V was clipped by 1 base and J by 1 base, with 11 bases between them. CDR1 and CDR2 from the germline V gene are MNHNS and SASEGT. Here the CDR3 reads CASSEDRLGAKNIQYF. DNA of the CDR3: TGTGCCAGCAGTGAAGACAGGCTTGGGGCCAAAAACATTCAGTACTTC.